The following is a T cell receptor beta chain sequence with its context. Its antigen is not identified. Libraries were made from TCR beta cDNA, and they carried unique molecular identifiers. Via MiXCR, TCRdb re-called the PCR reads, giving one row per CDR3 protein. The sample records approximately 690,000 distinct CDR3 sequences, roughly three fifths being singletons. The sample comes from a study of post-analysis software for immune sequencing data. Whole-study findings and limits: Significantly lower normalized Chao1 diversity was seen in multiple sclerosis patients than in controls.

What was sequenced was blood. The receptor comes from a girl aged 2 to 9 with multiple sclerosis.

The CDR3 here is CSATSGGANIQYF. Written as DNA, the CDR3 is TGCAGTGCTACTAGCGGGGGGGCAAACATTCAGTACTTC. The genes are TRBV20-1 and TRBJ2-4, with 12 bases identical to TRBD2. This CDR3 comprises 13 residues. Trimming at V came to 4 bases and at J to 6 bases, leaving 1 base not matched to a gene. The germline CDR1 and CDR2 sequences are DFQATT and SNEGSKA (reference sequence).